This TCR beta chain is drawn from a study of T cells in Graves' hyperthyroidism and ophthalmopathy. Study-level information: The initial diagnosis was the point when peripheral blood was collected, ahead of any treatment. Study findings and constraints: A model of 13 V-J pairs discriminated ophthalmopathy from stable hyperthyroidism.

A Clinical Activity Score of at least 3, a NOSPECS grade of at least 4 and a duration under 3 months were recorded in the ophthalmopathy patients. It was 8 to 10 ml of fresh peripheral blood that supplied the PBMCs. This clonotype has a count of ten or more. Its antigen is not identified. Germline values: CDR1 MDHEN, CDR2 SYDVKM. Trimming stripped 9 bases from V and 3 bases from J, with 21 bases between. There are 17 residues in the CDR3. From RNA transcripts, TCR beta CDR3 regions were amplified. An initial round of RT-PCR targeting the TCR CDR3 relied on the HTBI primer set. Each CDR3 protein is one row after TCRdb ran MiXCR on the multiplex PCR reads. The sample yields about 600,000 distinct CDR3 sequences, 11% to 15% seen once.

This chain links TRBV28 with TRBJ2-6; D is unclear. Sequenced sample: blood. This clonotype was obtained from a woman in her late teens or twenties with Graves' ophthalmopathy. CDR3 amino acids: CASKDSQRIYGANVLTF. For the CDR3, the DNA is TGTGCCAGTAAGGATTCTCAACGTATCTATGGGGCCAACGTCCTGACTTTC.